What follows is one TCR beta chain and its context. Under the authors' procedure: For nucleated cells, counts were estimated from reference gene primer amplification. The method was immunoSEQ multiplex PCR; TCRdb's version includes in-frame clones alone and lacks a portion of them. V and J calls and clone size follow that table, whereas D and trimming were derived from the DNA. The sample includes around 95,000 clones, around four fifths of them seen just once. This sample is drawn from a study of blood T cell repertoires in COVID-19. This CDR3 spans 13 amino acids. Trimming at V came to 7 bases and at J to 2 bases, leaving 4 bases not matched to a gene. CDR1 is MDHEN, CDR2 SYDVKM, per germline.

The source of this sequence is a man between 65 and 85 years old with active or convalescent COVID-19. Material for sequencing was peripheral blood. The chain links TRBV28 to TRBJ1-2; 7 nucleotides agree with TRBD1. The CDR3 sequence: CASTLTGNYGYTF. The CDR3 DNA follows: TGTGCCAGCACCCTGACAGGGAACTATGGCTACACCTTC.